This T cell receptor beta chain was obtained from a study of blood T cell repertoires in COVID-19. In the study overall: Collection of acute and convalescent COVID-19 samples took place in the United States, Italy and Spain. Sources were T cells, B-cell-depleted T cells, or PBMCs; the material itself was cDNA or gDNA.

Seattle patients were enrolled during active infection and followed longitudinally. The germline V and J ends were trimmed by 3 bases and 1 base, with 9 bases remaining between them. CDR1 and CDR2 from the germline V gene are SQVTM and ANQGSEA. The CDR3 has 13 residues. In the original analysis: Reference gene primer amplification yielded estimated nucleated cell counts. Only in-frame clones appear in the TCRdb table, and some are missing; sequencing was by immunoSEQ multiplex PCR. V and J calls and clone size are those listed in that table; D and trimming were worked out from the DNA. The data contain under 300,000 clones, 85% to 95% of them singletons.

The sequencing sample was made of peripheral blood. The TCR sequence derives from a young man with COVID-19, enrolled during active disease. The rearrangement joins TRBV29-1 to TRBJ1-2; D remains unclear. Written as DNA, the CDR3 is TGCAGCGTTGAGAGAGGCGGTAACTATGGCTACACCTTC. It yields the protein CSVERGGNYGYTF.